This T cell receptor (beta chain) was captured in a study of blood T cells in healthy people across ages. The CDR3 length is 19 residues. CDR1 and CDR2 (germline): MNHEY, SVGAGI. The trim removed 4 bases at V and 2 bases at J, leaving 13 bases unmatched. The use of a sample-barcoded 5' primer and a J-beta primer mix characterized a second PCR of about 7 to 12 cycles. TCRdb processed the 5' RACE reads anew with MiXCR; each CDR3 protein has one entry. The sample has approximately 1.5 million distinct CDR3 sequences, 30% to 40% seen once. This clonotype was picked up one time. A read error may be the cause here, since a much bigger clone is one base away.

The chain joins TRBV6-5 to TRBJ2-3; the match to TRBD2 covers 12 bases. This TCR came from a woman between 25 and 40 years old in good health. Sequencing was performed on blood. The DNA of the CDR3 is TGTGCCAGCAGTTGCTTCCGACTAGCGGGGGCGACTCTCACAGATACGCAGTATTTT. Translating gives CASSCFRLAGATLTDTQYF.